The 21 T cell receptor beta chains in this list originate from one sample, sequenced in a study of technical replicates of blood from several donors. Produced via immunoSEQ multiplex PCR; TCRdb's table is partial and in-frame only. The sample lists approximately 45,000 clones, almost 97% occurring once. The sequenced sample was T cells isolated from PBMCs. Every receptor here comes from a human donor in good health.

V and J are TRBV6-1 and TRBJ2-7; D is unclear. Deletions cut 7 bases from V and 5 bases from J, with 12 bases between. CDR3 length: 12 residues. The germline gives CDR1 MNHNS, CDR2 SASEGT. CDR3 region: CASTGSGNEQYF. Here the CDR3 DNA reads TGTGCCAGCACAGGATCCGGTAACGAGCAGTACTTC.

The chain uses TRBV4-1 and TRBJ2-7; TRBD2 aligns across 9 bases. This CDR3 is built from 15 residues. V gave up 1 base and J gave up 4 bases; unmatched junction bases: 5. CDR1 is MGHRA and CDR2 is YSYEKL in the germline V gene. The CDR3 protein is CASSQVSGSGYEQYF. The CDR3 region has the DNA TGCGCCAGCAGCCAAGTTAGCGGGAGTGGTTACGAGCAGTACTTC.

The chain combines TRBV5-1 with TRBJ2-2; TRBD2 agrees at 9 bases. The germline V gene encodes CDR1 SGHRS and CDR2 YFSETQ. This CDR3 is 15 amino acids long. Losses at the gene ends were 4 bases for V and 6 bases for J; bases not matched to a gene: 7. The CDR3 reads CASSSSGSRAGELFF. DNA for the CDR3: TGCGCCAGCAGCAGTAGCGGGAGTCGGGCCGGGGAGCTGTTTTTT.

CDR3 sequence reads: CASSWDRATNEKLFF. For the CDR3, the DNA is TGCGCCAGCAGCTGGGACAGGGCAACTAATGAAAAACTGTTTTTT. The chain employs TRBV5-1 and TRBJ1-4, with 9 bases matching TRBD1. J lost 0 bases, V lost 3 bases, and 0 bases had no gene match. This CDR3 contains 15 residues. The germline gives CDR1 SGHRS, CDR2 YFSETQ.

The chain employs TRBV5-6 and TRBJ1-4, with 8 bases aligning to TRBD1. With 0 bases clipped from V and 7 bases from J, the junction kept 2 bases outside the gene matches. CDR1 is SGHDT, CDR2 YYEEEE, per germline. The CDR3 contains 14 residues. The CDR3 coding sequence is TGTGCCAGCAGCTTGGCAGGGGGCAGTGAAAAACTGTTTTTT. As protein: CASSLAGGSEKLFF.

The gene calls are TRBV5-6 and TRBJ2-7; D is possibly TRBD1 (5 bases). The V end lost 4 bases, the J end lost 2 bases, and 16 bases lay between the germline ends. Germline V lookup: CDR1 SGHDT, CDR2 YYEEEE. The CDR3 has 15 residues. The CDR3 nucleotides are TGTGCCAGCAGCCTGCTCCAGGGCCTCGCCTACGAGCAGTACTTC. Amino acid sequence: CASSLLQGLAYEQYF.

CDR3 region: CASSLGWMWESTEAFF. The CDR3 coding sequence is TGTGCCAGCAGCTTAGGTTGGATGTGGGAGTCTACTGAAGCTTTCTTT. This chain connects TRBV7-2 to TRBJ1-1; D not resolved. CDR3 length: 16 amino acids. Germline V gene sequence: CDR1 SGHTA, CDR2 FQGNSA. V shed 1 base and J shed 5 bases, with 17 bases lying between them.

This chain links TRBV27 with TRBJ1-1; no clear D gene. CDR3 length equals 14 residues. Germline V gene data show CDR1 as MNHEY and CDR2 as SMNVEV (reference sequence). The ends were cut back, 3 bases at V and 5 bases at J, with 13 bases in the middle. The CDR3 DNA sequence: TGTGCCAGCAGTTTGAGGGATTGGGGAACTGAAGCTTTCTTT. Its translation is CASSLRDWGTEAFF.

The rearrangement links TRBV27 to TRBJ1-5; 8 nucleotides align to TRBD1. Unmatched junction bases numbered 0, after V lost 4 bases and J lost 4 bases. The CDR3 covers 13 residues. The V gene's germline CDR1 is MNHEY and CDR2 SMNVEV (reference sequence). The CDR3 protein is CASSWDRNQPQHF. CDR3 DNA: TGTGCCAGCAGTTGGGACAGGAATCAGCCCCAGCATTTT.

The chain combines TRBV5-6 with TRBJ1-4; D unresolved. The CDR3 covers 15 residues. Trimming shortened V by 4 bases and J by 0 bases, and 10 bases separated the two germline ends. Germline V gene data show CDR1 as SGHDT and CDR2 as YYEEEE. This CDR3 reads CASSPFSATNEKLFF. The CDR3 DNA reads TGTGCCAGCAGCCCGTTCTCGGCAACTAATGAAAAACTGTTTTTT.

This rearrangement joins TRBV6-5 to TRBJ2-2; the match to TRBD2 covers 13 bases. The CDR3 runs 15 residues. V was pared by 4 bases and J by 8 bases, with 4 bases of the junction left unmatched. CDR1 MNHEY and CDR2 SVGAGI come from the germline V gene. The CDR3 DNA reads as TGTGCCAGCAGTTTCCTGGGACTAGCGGGAGGGGAGCTGTTTTTT. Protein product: CASSFLGLAGGELFF.

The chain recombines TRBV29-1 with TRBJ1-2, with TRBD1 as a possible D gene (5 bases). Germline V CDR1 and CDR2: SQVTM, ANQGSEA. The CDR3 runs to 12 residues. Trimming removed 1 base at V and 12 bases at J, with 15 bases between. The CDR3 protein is CSVEGGGEEHTF. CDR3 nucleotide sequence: TGCAGCGTTGAAGGTGGGGGGGAGGAGCACACCTTC.

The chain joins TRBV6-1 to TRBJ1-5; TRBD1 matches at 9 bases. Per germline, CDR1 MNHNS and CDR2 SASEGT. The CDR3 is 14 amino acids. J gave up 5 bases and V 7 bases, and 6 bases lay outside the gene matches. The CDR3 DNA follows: TGTGCCAGCACCCCGGGACAGGGTTATCAGCCCCAGCATTTT. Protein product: CASTPGQGYQPQHF.

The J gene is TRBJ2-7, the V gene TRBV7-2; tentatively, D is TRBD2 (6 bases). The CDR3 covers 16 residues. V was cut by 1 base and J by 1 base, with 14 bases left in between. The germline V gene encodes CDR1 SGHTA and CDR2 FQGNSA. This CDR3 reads CASSLVRLVVSYEQYF. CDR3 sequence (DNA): TGTGCCAGCAGCTTAGTTAGACTAGTCGTATCCTACGAGCAGTACTTC.

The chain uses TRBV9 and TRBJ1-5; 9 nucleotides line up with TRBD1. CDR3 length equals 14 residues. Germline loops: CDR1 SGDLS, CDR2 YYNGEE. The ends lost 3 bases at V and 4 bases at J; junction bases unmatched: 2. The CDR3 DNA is TGTGCCAGCAGCGCGGGACAGGGAAATCAGCCCCAGCATTTT. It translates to CASSAGQGNQPQHF.

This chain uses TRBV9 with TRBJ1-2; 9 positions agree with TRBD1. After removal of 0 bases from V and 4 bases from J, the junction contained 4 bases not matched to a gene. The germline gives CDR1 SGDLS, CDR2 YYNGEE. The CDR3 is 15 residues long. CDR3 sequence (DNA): TGTGCCAGCAGCGTAGGCACAGGGGGCTTCTATGGCTACACCTTC. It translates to CASSVGTGGFYGYTF.

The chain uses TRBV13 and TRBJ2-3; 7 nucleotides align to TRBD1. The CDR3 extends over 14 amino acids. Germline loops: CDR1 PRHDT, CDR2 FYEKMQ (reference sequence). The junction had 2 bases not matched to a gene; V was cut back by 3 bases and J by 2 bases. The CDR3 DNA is TGTGCCAGCAGCTTGGGACAGATCACAGATACGCAGTATTTT. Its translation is CASSLGQITDTQYF.

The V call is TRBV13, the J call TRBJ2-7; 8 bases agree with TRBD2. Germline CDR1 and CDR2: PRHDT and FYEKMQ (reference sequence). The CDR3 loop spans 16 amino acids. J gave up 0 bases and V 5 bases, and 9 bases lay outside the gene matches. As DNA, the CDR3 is TGTGCCAGCAGCGACTCGCAACTAGCGGACTCCTACGAGCAGTACTTC. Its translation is CASSDSQLADSYEQYF.

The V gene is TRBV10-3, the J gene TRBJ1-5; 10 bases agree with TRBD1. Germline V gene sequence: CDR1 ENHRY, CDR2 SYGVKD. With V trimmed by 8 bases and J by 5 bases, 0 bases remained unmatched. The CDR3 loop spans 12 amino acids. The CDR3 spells CAIGQGDQPQHF. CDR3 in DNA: TGTGCCATCGGACAGGGGGATCAGCCCCAGCATTTT.

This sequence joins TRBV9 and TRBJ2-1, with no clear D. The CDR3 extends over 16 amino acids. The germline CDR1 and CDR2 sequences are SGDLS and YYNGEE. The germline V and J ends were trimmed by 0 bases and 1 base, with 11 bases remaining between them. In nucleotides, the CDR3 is TGTGCCAGCAGCGTAGTAAGATCGAGTTCCTACAATGAGCAGTTCTTC. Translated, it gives CASSVVRSSSYNEQFF.

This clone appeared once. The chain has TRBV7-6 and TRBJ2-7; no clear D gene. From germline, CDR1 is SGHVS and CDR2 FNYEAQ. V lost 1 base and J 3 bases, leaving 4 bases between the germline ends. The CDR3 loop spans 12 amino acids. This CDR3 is CASSLVVYEQYF. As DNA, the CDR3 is TGTGCCAGCAGCTTAGTAGTCTACGAGCAGTACTTC. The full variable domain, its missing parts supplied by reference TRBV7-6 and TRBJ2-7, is GAGVSQSPRYKVTKRGQDVALRCDPISGHVSLYWYRQALGQGPEFLTYFNYEAQQDKSGLPNDRFSAERPEGSISTLTIQRTEQRDSAMYRCASSLVVYEQYFGPGTRLTVT.